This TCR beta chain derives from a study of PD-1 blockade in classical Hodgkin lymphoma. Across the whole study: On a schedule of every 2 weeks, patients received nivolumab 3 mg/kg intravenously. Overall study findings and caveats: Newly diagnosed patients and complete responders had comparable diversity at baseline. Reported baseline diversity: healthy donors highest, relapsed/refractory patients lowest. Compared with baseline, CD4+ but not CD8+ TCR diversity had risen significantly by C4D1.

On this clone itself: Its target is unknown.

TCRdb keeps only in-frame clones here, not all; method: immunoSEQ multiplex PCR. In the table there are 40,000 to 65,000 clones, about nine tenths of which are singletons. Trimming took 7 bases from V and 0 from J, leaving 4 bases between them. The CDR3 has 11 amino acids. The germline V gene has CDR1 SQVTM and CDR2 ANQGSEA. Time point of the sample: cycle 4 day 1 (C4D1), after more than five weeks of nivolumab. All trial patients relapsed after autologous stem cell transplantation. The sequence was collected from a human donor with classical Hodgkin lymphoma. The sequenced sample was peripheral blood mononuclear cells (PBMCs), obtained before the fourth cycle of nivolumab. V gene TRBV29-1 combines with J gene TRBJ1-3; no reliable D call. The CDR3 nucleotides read TGCAGCGCGGCCTCTGGAAACACCATATATTTT. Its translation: CSAASGNTIYF.